This T cell receptor (delta chain) was sequenced during a study of Vδ1+ human thymocytes. The CDR3 runs 19 residues. Looked up from germline, CDR1 is TSWWSYY and CDR2 is QGS. V gave up 4 bases and J gave up 3 bases; unmatched junction bases: 15. About this clone itself: Its target is not known.

General study results and limits: Thymic TRG and TRD repertoires appeared highly polyclonal. Unlike peripheral blood Vdelta1+ controls, thymic delta-chain sequences included 20% to 25% Vdelta2 and few Vdelta3.

Extracted RNA was reverse transcribed into cDNA. Multiplex PCR used pooled V-gene forward primers and a constant-region reverse primer to amplify CDR3s. TCRdb redid the clone calls on the multiplex PCR reads with CATT. The repertoire holds 45,000 to 75,000 delta-chain clones, over 13% seen once, with 0.3% to 0.45% in the top ten. The chain combines TRDV1 with TRDJ1; TRDD3 agrees at 12 bases. Sample: Vdelta1+ gamma-delta thymocytes from the thymus. Subset specified: FACS-sorted CD3+ TCRalphabeta- TCRVdelta1+ TCRVdelta2- thymocytes. The clonotype was recovered from a girl under three years old who had congenital heart surgery. In DNA, the CDR3 is TGTGCTCTTGGGGCCGTTTCCCAAGGTACTGGGGGATACCCCGATAAACTCATCTTT. It translates to CALGAVSQGTGGYPDKLIF.